The 15 T cell receptor beta chains given below trace back to one sample, sequenced in a study of T cell responses to AZD1222 COVID-19 vaccine. Measured with immunoSEQ multiplex PCR; TCRdb has only the in-frame clones, and not every one. The sample has about 150,000 clones; 90% to 95% are singletons. Sequencing was performed on peripheral blood, taken on day 0 of AZD1222 vaccination. Every receptor here comes from an adult in good health.

In nucleotides, the CDR3 is TGTGCCAGCGGACAGGGTGACACCTACGAGCAGTACTTC. This gives the protein CASGQGDTYEQYF. V gene TRBV19 combines with J gene TRBJ2-7; TRBD1 matches at 8 bases. The V segment lost 9 bases and the J segment 2 bases; nucleotides outside the gene matches: 6. The germline CDR1 and CDR2 sequences are LNHDA and SQIVND (reference sequence). The CDR3 has 13 residues.

This chain uses TRBV5-1 with TRBJ1-6, with a possible D match to TRBD1 (5 bases). This CDR3 contains 13 residues. Trimming shortened V by 4 bases and J by 15 bases, and 17 bases separated the two germline ends. CDR1 is SGHRS and CDR2 is YFSETQ in the germline V gene. CDR3 DNA sequence: TGCGCCAGCAGCCCGGGACTAGACCCCAACCTCCACTTT. Translating it yields CASSPGLDPNLHF.

The CDR3 DNA is TGTGCCAGCAGCGCGTTACCGGGGATGAACACTGAAGCTTTCTTT. Translation gives CASSALPGMNTEAFF. This chain links TRBV14 with TRBJ1-1; D is undetermined. Trimming removed 5 bases at V and 0 bases at J, with 13 bases between. Germline CDR1 SGHDN, CDR2 FVKESK. The length of the CDR3 is 15 residues.

The chain links TRBV4-2 to TRBJ1-5; D possibly corresponds to TRBD1 (6 bases). This CDR3 has 16 amino acids. Trimming removed 0 bases from V and 0 bases from J, with 9 bases in between. Germline CDR1 reads LGHNA; CDR2 reads YNFKEQ. CDR3 amino acids: CASSQEGGYSNQPQHF. The DNA of the CDR3 is TGTGCCAGCAGCCAAGAAGGGGGGTATAGCAATCAGCCCCAGCATTTT.

The chain joins TRBV5-6 to TRBJ1-1, with a weak D call TRBD1 (6 bases). The V and J ends lost 5 bases and 3 bases respectively, with 17 bases between them. Germline V gene lookup returns CDR1 SGHDT and CDR2 YYEEEE. The CDR3 has 15 amino acids. Here the CDR3 reads CASRSGGARDTEAFF. CDR3 bases: TGTGCCAGCAGATCCGGGGGCGCCAGGGACACTGAAGCTTTCTTT.

The J gene is TRBJ2-3, the V gene TRBV6-2 or TRBV6-3, with D unresolved. The CDR3 is 12 residues long. With 2 bases removed from V and 6 bases from J, the gap between germline ends came to 6 bases. Looked up from germline, CDR1 is MNHEY and CDR2 is SVGEGT. Here the CDR3 DNA reads TGTGCCAGCAGTTACCCCGCGGATACGCAGTATTTT. Its translation is CASSYPADTQYF.

The V call is TRBV7-2, the J call TRBJ2-5, with 8 bases fitting TRBD2. The germline CDR1 and CDR2 sequences are SGHTA and FQGNSA. The CDR3 extends over 15 amino acids. The J segment lost 2 bases and the V segment lost 7 bases, leaving 9 bases of the junction unmatched. CDR3 sequence reads: CASKRNGGAQETQYF. The DNA of the CDR3 is TGTGCCAGCAAAAGGAACGGGGGGGCTCAAGAGACCCAGTACTTC.

The V and J genes are TRBV10-1 and TRBJ2-1; D may be TRBD2 (5 bases). The germline V gene has CDR1 WNHNN and CDR2 SYGVQD (reference sequence). V lost 7 bases, J lost 7 bases, and 17 bases lay in between. CDR3 length equals 14 residues. In DNA form, the CDR3 reads TGCGCCAGCAAGTGTAGGAGGTTGGGGAATGAGCAGTTCTTC. It codes for CASKCRRLGNEQFF.

This chain connects TRBV4-3 to TRBJ2-6; D is unclear. The CDR3 covers 15 residues. V lost 1 base to trimming and J lost 4 bases, with 8 bases between them. Germline CDR1 reads LGHNA; CDR2 reads YSLEER. The CDR3 sequence: CASSQGLTGANVLTF. The DNA for the CDR3 is TGCGCCAGCAGCCAAGGGCTTACCGGGGCCAACGTCCTGACTTTC.

This sequence joins TRBV5-1 and TRBJ2-1; the match to TRBD1 covers 8 bases. J gave up 6 bases and V 0 bases, and 5 bases lay outside the gene matches. The CDR3 is 15 amino acids. Germline V gives CDR1 SGHRS, CDR2 YFSETQ. The CDR3 DNA follows: TGCGCCAGCAGCTTGGGACAGGGGCCGTTCAATGAGCAGTTCTTC. As protein: CASSLGQGPFNEQFF.

The genes are TRBV2 and TRBJ1-1; D gene ambiguous. CDR3 length: 14 amino acids. V was clipped by 0 bases and J by 0 bases, with 5 bases between them. From germline, CDR1 is SNHLY and CDR2 FYNNEI. CDR3 sequence (DNA): TGTGCCAGCAGTGAAGCTCCCCTGAACACTGAAGCTTTCTTT. It translates to CASSEAPLNTEAFF.

The chain has TRBV7-8 and TRBJ2-2, with D uncertain. Between the trimmed V and J ends, which lost 4 bases and 4 bases, there was a span of 7 bases. The CDR3 has 13 amino acids. Per germline, CDR1 SGHVS and CDR2 FQNEAQ. The CDR3 loop is CASSSRPTGELFF. CDR3 coding DNA: TGTGCCAGCAGCTCCCGACCCACCGGGGAGCTGTTTTTT.

The genes are TRBV4-3 and TRBJ2-7, with D hard to call. The germline gives CDR1 LGHNA, CDR2 YSLEER. V gave up 0 bases and J gave up 0 bases, with 15 bases separating them. The CDR3 is made up of 17 amino acids. The CDR3 spells CASSQDLADQRSYEQYF. In DNA, the CDR3 is TGCGCCAGCAGCCAAGATTTAGCCGACCAACGCTCCTACGAGCAGTACTTC.

J is TRBJ2-6 and V is TRBV19; D remains unclear. Looked up from germline, CDR1 is LNHDA and CDR2 is SQIVND (reference sequence). The ends were cut back, 5 bases at V and 0 bases at J, with 5 bases in the middle. The CDR3 contains 14 residues. CDR3 nucleotide sequence: TGTGCCAGTAGTGCTAACTCTGGGGCCAACGTCCTGACTTTC. This translates into CASSANSGANVLTF.

Details on this clone: The junction shows a germline mismatch at one end, possibly a read error. The J gene is TRBJ2-3, the V gene TRBV23-1; TRBD1 agrees at 7 bases. TRBV23-1 is an ORF; its function is uncertain. CDR3 length: 18 amino acids. The CDR3 protein is CASNQPLTPGQRTDTQYF. Here the CDR3 DNA reads TGCGCCAGCAATCAACCGCTAACCCCGGGACAGAGAACAGATACGCAGTATTTT.